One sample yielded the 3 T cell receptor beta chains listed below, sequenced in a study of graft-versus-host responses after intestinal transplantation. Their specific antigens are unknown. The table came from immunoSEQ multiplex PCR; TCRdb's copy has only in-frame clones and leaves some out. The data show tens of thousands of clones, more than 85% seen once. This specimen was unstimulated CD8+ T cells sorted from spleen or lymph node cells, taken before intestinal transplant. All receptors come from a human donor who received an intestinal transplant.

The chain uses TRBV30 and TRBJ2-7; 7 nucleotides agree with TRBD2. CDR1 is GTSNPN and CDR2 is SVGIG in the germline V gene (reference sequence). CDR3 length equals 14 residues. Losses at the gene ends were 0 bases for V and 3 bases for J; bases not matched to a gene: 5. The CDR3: CAWSVAGAFYEQYF. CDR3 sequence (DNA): TGTGCCTGGAGTGTTGCGGGAGCGTTCTACGAGCAGTACTTC.

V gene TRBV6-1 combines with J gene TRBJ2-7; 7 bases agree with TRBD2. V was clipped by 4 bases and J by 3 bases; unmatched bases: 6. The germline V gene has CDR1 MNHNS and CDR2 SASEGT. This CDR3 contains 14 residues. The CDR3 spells CASSGNRGDYEQYF. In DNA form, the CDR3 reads TGTGCCAGCAGTGGGAATCGGGGGGACTACGAGCAGTACTTC.

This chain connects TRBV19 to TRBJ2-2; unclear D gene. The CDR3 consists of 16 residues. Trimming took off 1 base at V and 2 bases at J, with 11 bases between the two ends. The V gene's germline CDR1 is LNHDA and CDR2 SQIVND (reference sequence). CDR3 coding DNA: TGTGCCAGTAGTATAGGTCCCCCAGTCAACACCGGGGAGCTGTTTTTT. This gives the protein CASSIGPPVNTGELFF.